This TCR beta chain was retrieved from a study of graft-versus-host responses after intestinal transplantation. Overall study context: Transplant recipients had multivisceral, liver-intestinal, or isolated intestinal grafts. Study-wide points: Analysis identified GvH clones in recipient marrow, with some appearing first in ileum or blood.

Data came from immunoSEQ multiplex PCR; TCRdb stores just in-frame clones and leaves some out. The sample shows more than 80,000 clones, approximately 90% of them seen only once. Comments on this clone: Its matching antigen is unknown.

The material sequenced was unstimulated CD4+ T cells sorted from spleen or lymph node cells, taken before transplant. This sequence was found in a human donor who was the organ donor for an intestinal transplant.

CDR3 in DNA: TGTGCCAGCATCGGCGGCCACTCTGGGGCCAACGTCCTGACTTTC. It yields the protein CASIGGHSGANVLTF. V and J are TRBV28 and TRBJ2-6; D unclear. Germline V gene data show CDR1 as MDHEN and CDR2 as SYDVKM. Deletions cut 7 bases from V and 0 bases from J, with 10 bases between. The CDR3 covers 15 residues.